This TCR beta chain was identified in a study of T cells expressing NK-cell markers. The CDR3 is made up of 13 amino acids. Germline assignment: CDR1 SSHAT and CDR2 FNYEAQ (reference sequence). TCRdb reprocessed the 5' RACE reads and keeps a single row for each CDR3 protein, giving no DNA. The sample has some 460,000 distinct CDR3 sequences. The sample comprised blood T cells: a sorted CD56 or NKG2C T cell subset, CD4+ or CD8+ T cells, or bulk PBMC T cells (not recorded which). The receptor was derived from a woman aged 45 to 65 in good health. This chain joins TRBV7-7 and TRBJ2-3; TCRdb picks TRBD1, but there is no DNA to check that call. The chain's CDR3 is CASSPDRSDTQYF.